This TCR beta chain was documented in a study of T cells in Graves' hyperthyroidism and ophthalmopathy. Study observations and caveats: Among thyroid clonotypes expanded above 0.001, most also appeared in blood. Ophthalmopathy was distinguished from stable hyperthyroidism by 13 V-J signatures.

This clonotype has at least ten counts. What it recognizes is unknown. Germline V gene data show CDR1 as MNHNS and CDR2 as SASEGT. The V and J ends lost 5 bases and 2 bases, in that order; junction bases with no gene match: 11. The CDR3 length is 17 residues. Reasons for excluding patients were uncontrolled infection, other autoimmune disease, pregnancy or lactation. The CDR3 regions of TCR beta were amplified from RNA transcripts. RT-PCR in the first round (using the HTBI primer set) targeted the TCR CDR3. TCRdb analysed the multiplex PCR reads with MiXCR anew, one entry per CDR3 protein. The table shows about 640,000 distinct CDR3 sequences, with under 25% occurring only once.

Sample: blood. The V gene is TRBV6-1, the J gene TRBJ1-5, with 8 bases fitting TRBD1. The TCR was taken from a man aged 25-40 years with Graves' ophthalmopathy. CDR3 sequence (DNA): TGTGCCAGCAGTTTGCGGACAGGGAGGGTTGGCAATCAGCCCCAGCATTTT. Protein sequence: CASSLRTGRVGNQPQHF.